This T cell receptor beta chain comes out of a study of blood T cell repertoires in COVID-19 (TCRdb year 2020). In terms of the full investigation: Samples from collaborators originated in the United States, Italy and Spain and spanned both the acute and convalescent phases of COVID-19. The material from the prospective study consisted of cDNA or gDNA derived from T cells, B-cell-depleted T cells, or PBMCs. Deeply sampled blood TCRbeta repertoires from subjects exposed to, actively infected with, or recovered from COVID-19 were included in the dataset. The repertoires were released in a freely available public database intended as a resource for research on the immune response to SARS-CoV-2. The samples were drawn from the first 160 participants of the ongoing ImmuneRACE study and from some 1,300 subjects provided by 6 global collaborators. A de-identified subject ID, COVID-19 status, age in years and sex were almost always included in the sample metadata. Where available, HLA class I and class II types were taken from metadata supplied by the sample provider and were not determined by assay-based typing. What the study reported, not specific to this receptor: The amount of clinical and demographic metadata varied by source and participant and was provided uncurated.

The germline V gene gives CDR1 as KGHDR and CDR2 as SFDVKD. From the cysteine up to the phenylalanine, the CDR3 has a length of 14 residues. Only the CDR3 DNA stays, 42 bases, in frame from base 1. Trimming at the junction amounts to 1 base on V and 8 bases on J, and the germline ends lie 11 bases apart. Regarding this clone: What antigen it recognizes has not been identified. The sample holds no much larger clone one base away, and base qualities are not on file.

TCRbeta CDR3 regions were amplified from genomic DNA by means of the immunoSEQ Assay, a bias-controlled multiplex PCR. As for the original processing: The number of nucleated cells in each sample was estimated from the amplification of reference gene primers within the assay. Sequence reads were collapsed and filtered to measure the absolute abundance of every unique TCRbeta CDR3 rearrangement. Productive Simpson clonality was computed per sample as the square root of Simpson's diversity index over productive rearrangements. TCRdb obtained this table from immuneACCESS and retained in-frame rearrangements with V and J assigned. These tables miss some clones; where compared with another copy, unresolved V genes account for less than half of the shortfall, and the remainder is unexplained. That table furnishes V, J and clone size, whereas the DNA furnished D and trimming. This sample comprises 150,000 to 200,000 clones, 82% of them detected only once. The ten largest clones add up to roughly 9% of the sample.

The collaborating institutions used their own protocols to collect whole blood in K2EDTA tubes. For TCRbeta analysis, collaborator samples were shipped as frozen whole blood, as isolated PBMCs, or as DNA extracted from either sample type. The chain couples TRBV24-1 to TRBJ1-5; no confident D gene assignment can be made. This TCR was sampled from a woman aged 70-85 years with acute or convalescent COVID-19. The sample consisted of peripheral blood. The CDR3 region has the sequence CATSDFGHQEPQHF. At the DNA level, the sequence is TGTGCCACCAGTGATTTTGGTCACCAGGAGCCCCAGCATTTT.